This T cell receptor beta chain originates from a study of OX40 agonist ivuxolimab in advanced cancers. Study context: Enrollees could have had prior anti-PD-1, anti-PD-L1 or anti-CTLA-4 therapy, which roughly 40% had received.

Overall study results and limits: CD8+ T cells averaged more expanded clones than CD4+. Dosing at 0.1 to 3.0 mg/kg was accompanied by clonal expansion of CD4+ and CD8+ blood T cells by week 6.

This CDR3 contains 15 residues. Trimming took off 6 bases at V and 6 bases at J, with 17 bases between the two ends. In germline, CDR1 is MDHEN, CDR2 SYDVKM. Produced via immunoSEQ multiplex PCR; TCRdb's table is partial and in-frame only. There are about 60,000 clones in the sample; roughly nine tenths occur only once, and around 16% lies in the top ten. Concerning this clone itself: The antigen remains undetermined.

Specimen: CD4+ or CD8+ T cells sorted from blood, collected in a trial of the OX40 agonist ivuxolimab. The rearrangement links TRBV28 to TRBJ1-4; TRBD1 is a possible D gene (6 bases). This receptor was obtained from an adult with an advanced solid tumor such as melanoma, head and neck, liver or kidney cancer. CDR3 DNA sequence: TGTGCCAGCAGAACAGGGACGGCTGCTTATGAAAAACTGTTTTTT. Its protein product is CASRTGTAAYEKLFF.